These T cell receptor beta chains were read from a single sample in a study of CD8+CD57+ T cells in acquired aplastic anemia. TCRdb ran MiXCR on the reads and lists one entry per CDR3 protein. The table shows about 98,000 distinct CDR3 sequences, with 55% to 75% occurring only once. The sample taken for sequencing was sorted CD4+, CD8+, or CD8+CD57+ T cells (not recorded which) from PBMCs. The receptors were gathered from a human donor with aplastic anemia. CDR3s include the opening cysteine and the closing phenylalanine or tryptophan. The order of the fields is clone size, V gene, J gene, D gene, CDR3 protein, CDR3 DNA. D genes are given only for firm matches. A row's size may be missing; if present it is once, few, many or a size class.

.,TRBV25-1,TRBJ2-7,.,CASSESEQGAYEQYF,TGTGCCAGCAGTGAATCCGAGCAGGGCGCCTACGAGCAGTACTTC
.,TRBV19,TRBJ1-1,.,CASSINKAEAFF,TGTGCCAGTAGTATAAACAAGGCAGAAGCTTTCTTT
once,TRBV9,TRBJ1-2,.,CASSVAAGEGGYTF,TGTGCCAGCAGCGTAGCGGCAGGGGAAGGTGGCTACACCTTC
.,TRBV7-9,TRBJ2-5,.,CASSLIRSTQETQYF,TGTGCCAGCAGCTTAATAAGATCCACCCAAGAGACCCAGTACTTC
.,TRBV19,TRBJ1-3,.,CASSSTGNRNTIYF,TGTGCCAGTAGCTCGACAGGAAACAGAAACACCATATATTTT
few,TRBV10-1,TRBJ2-7,.,CASSSSVCEQYF,TGCGCCAGCAGTTCTAGCGTTTGCGAGCAGTACTTC
.,TRBV4-1,TRBJ2-5,.,CASSQWRTETQYF,TGCGCCAGCAGCCAATGGAGGACGGAGACCCAGTACTTC
few,TRBV20-1,TRBJ2-5,TRBD1,CSARLGQGESETQYF,TGCAGTGCTAGATTGGGACAGGGGGAAAGTGAGACCCAGTACTTC
.,TRBV20-1,TRBJ2-1,.,CSASPGGYNEQFF,TGCAGTGCTAGTCCCGGGGGCTACAATGAGCAGTTCTTC
few,TRBV7-8,TRBJ2-7,.,CASSPSDEQYF,TGTGCCAGCAGCCCTAGTGACGAGCAGTACTTC
.,TRBV25-1,TRBJ2-7,TRBD1,CASSVSLGQGASEQYF,TGTGCCAGCAGTGTATCCCTGGGACAGGGGGCCTCCGAGCAGTACTTC
.,TRBV7-4,TRBJ1-2,.,CASTRQERYGYTF,TGTGCCAGCACCCGACAGGAACGTTATGGCTACACCTTC
few,TRBV9,TRBJ2-1,.,CASSEGPLGSYNEQFF,TGTGCCAGCAGTGAAGGGCCTCTGGGGTCCTACAATGAGCAGTTCTTC
.,TRBV7-6,TRBJ2-7,.,CASSPGAGSYEQYF,TGTGCCAGCAGCCCCGGGGCAGGGAGCTACGAGCAGTACTTC
few,TRBV7-9,TRBJ2-5,.,CASSWSTETQYF,TGTGCCAGCAGCTGGAGTACGGAGACCCAGTACTTC
.,TRBV19,TRBJ2-3,.,CASSIGGADTQYF,TGTGCCAGTAGTATCGGAGGCGCAGATACGCAGTATTTT
.,TRBV13,TRBJ2-7,.,CASSSEGDEQYF,TGTGCCAGCAGCTCTGAGGGAGACGAGCAGTACTTC